This paragraph covers one TCR beta chain sequence. The antigen is not known. These data come from a study of T cells in Graves' hyperthyroidism and ophthalmopathy. Study outcomes and limitations: Separation of ophthalmopathy from stable hyperthyroidism was achieved by a 13 V-J model.

Amplification targeted TCR beta CDR3 regions from RNA transcripts. HTBI primers were the set used in a first-round RT-PCR of the TCR CDR3. TCRdb re-derived calls from the multiplex PCR reads in MiXCR, one entry per CDR3 protein. Of more than 500,000 distinct CDR3 sequences listed, around 15% were seen once; the top ten hold approximately 15%. The CDR3 extends over 16 amino acids. Germline CDR1 and CDR2: MNHNS and SASEGT. The V gene lost 5 bases and the J gene lost 5 bases, with 19 bases spanning the gap. If no ophthalmopathy progression occurred within 18 months, Graves' hyperthyroidism was stable. PBMCs came from roughly 10 ml fresh peripheral blood.

The sample taken for sequencing was blood. The chain carries TRBV6-1 and TRBJ1-5; possible D gene TRBD1, 6 bases. This clonotype was obtained from a woman aged 40 to 50 with Graves' hyperthyroidism. The CDR3 DNA reads as TGTGCCAGCAGTCCCCCGGGACAACTAGCGGATCAGCCCCAGCATTTT. Encoded protein: CASSPPGQLADQPQHF.